This T cell receptor (beta chain) was captured by sequencing in a study of CD8+ T cells in alopecia areata. Study-wide context: Treated individuals took tofacitinib by mouth, 5 to 10 mg twice daily.

Study-wide results and caveats: There were also resident alphabeta T cells of normal skin sequenced in scalp samples. Although TCR sharing was seen in mice, sharing across patients was less clear, possibly for HLA-related reasons.

The sample's treatment: oral pan-JAK inhibitor, 5-10 mg twice daily. cDNA prepared by RNA extraction and subsequent reverse transcription served as the template for sequencing. Profiled with immunoSEQ multiplex PCR; TCRdb holds only in-frame clones, not every one. The data show 120,000 to 150,000 clones, with about 86% seen just once and under 15% held by the top ten. V shed 2 bases and J 4 bases; nucleotides not matched to a gene: 10. Germline V gene sequence: CDR1 SQVTM, CDR2 ANQGSEA. This CDR3 is 16 amino acids long. This clone occurred a few times. The antigen is undetermined. Sample: CD8+ T cells sorted from blood, taken at week 4, from a patient treated with tofacitinib. This receptor was obtained from a human donor with alopecia areata. The gene calls are TRBV29-1 and TRBJ2-5; TRBD1 agrees at 10 bases. Here the CDR3 reads CSVENTGTGDGETQYF. Written as DNA, the CDR3 is TGCAGCGTTGAAAACACCGGGACAGGGGATGGAGAGACCCAGTACTTC.